The 5 T cell receptor beta chains below all came from one sample that was sequenced in a study of cytomegalovirus exposure and HLA in healthy donors. PCR involved 60 Vbeta and 13 Jbeta primers. Generated by immunoSEQ multiplex PCR, the TCRdb table keeps only in-frame clones and is missing some. The data hold 120,000 or so clones, with roughly 63% observed a single time. Sequenced sample: PBMCs. All receptors come from a man aged 30-40 years in good health and CMV-seropositive.

The CDR3 DNA sequence: TGCGCCAGCAGCCAGCCGGGGGGAGCCAAAAACATTCAGTACTTC. Translating gives CASSQPGGAKNIQYF. The J gene is TRBJ2-4, the V gene TRBV5-1; 7 bases are shared with TRBD2. The CDR3 is made up of 15 amino acids. V lost 4 bases to trimming and J lost 0 bases; unmatched junction nucleotides: 4. Germline V gene lookup returns CDR1 SGHRS and CDR2 YFSETQ.

The V gene is TRBV19, the J gene TRBJ2-3, with 9 bases fitting TRBD1. The CDR3 runs 17 residues. CDR1 and CDR2 (germline): LNHDA, SQIVND (reference sequence). Trimming took 0 bases from V and 5 from J; bases not matched to a gene: 9. The chain's CDR3 is CASSIDPPGQGLDTQYF. CDR3 in DNA: TGTGCCAGTAGTATAGACCCGCCGGGACAGGGACTAGATACGCAGTATTTT.

J is TRBJ2-7 and V is TRBV11-2; the D gene is possibly TRBD2 (6 bases). The CDR3 extends over 14 amino acids. Trimming took off 3 bases at V and 7 bases at J, with 16 bases between the two ends. Germline V CDR1 and CDR2: SGHAT, FQNNGV. The CDR3 sequence is CASSLGTSPSEQYF. The CDR3 DNA reads TGTGCCAGCAGCTTGGGGACTTCACCCTCGGAGCAGTACTTC.

The J gene is TRBJ1-2, the V gene TRBV7-9; D gene uncertain. Trimming took off 3 bases at V and 3 bases at J, with 11 bases between the two ends. Germline V gene lookup returns CDR1 SEHNR and CDR2 FQNEAQ (reference sequence). This CDR3 has 14 residues. The DNA of the CDR3 is TGTGCCAGCAGCTTTGCAGGCAAGGACTATGGCTACACCTTC. Its protein is CASSFAGKDYGYTF.

The chain has TRBV6-5 and TRBJ2-7; D possibly corresponds to TRBD1 (6 bases). This CDR3 is built from 13 residues. Between the trimmed V and J ends, which lost 10 bases and 4 bases, there was a span of 17 bases. Per the germline V gene, CDR1 is MNHEY and CDR2 is SVGAGI. CDR3 in DNA: TGTGCCACCAGAGGGGGAGTGGATTACGAGCAGTACTTC. Residues: CATRGGVDYEQYF.